Listed here are 5 T cell receptor beta chains from one sample, sequenced in a study of control samples from healthy donors and cancer patients. Produced via immunoSEQ multiplex PCR; TCRdb's table is partial and in-frame only. The repertoire includes 190,000 or so clones, 90% to 95% of them detected once, and about 1.6% sits in the top ten. Sequenced sample: blood. Receptors originate from a man aged 18 to 29 in good health.

This sequence joins TRBV6-5 and TRBJ1-4; D unresolved. This CDR3 spans 14 amino acids. Trimming took 8 bases from V and 8 from J, leaving 18 bases between them. Looked up from germline, CDR1 is MNHEY and CDR2 is SVGAGI. This chain's CDR3 is CASRSSRAAEKLFF. The CDR3 DNA reads TGTGCCAGCCGGTCCTCGAGGGCGGCGGAAAAACTGTTTTTT.

The chain links TRBV28 to TRBJ2-1; TRBD2 matches at 9 bases. This CDR3 contains 14 residues. The germline V gene has CDR1 MDHEN and CDR2 SYDVKM. Trimming removed 6 bases from V and 10 bases from J; junction bases left unmatched: 10. The CDR3 DNA reads as TGTGCCAGCAGGCGAGCGGGGGGCCGTGAAGAGCAGTTCTTC. As protein: CASRRAGGREEQFF.

The rearrangement links TRBV3-1 (or the pseudogene TRBV3-2) to TRBJ1-2; 7 nucleotides line up with TRBD1. The CDR3 is made up of 15 amino acids. Germline lookup yields CDR1 LGHDT and CDR2 YNNKEL (reference sequence). Losses at the gene ends were 6 bases for V and 2 bases for J; bases not matched to a gene: 9. CDR3 in amino acids: CASRPWDRPNYGYTF. The CDR3 nucleotides read TGTGCCAGCAGGCCCTGGGACAGACCCAACTATGGCTACACCTTC.

The gene calls are TRBV5-5 and TRBJ1-1, with 8 bases lining up with TRBD1. The V segment lost 4 bases and the J segment 0 bases; nucleotides outside the gene matches: 5. The CDR3 totals 15 residues. Germline V lookup: CDR1 SGHKS, CDR2 YYEKEE (reference sequence). DNA of the CDR3: TGTGCCAGCAGCATCAGGACAGGGTTGAACACTGAAGCTTTCTTT. It translates to CASSIRTGLNTEAFF.

This clone appeared once. The gene calls are TRBV9 and TRBJ2-3; the D is unclear. The CDR3 contains 13 residues. Trimming took 0 bases from V and 0 from J, leaving 2 bases between them. CDR1 SGDLS and CDR2 YYNGEE come from the germline V gene. The CDR3 spells CASSVGSTDTQYF. In DNA form, the CDR3 reads TGTGCCAGCAGCGTAGGCAGCACAGATACGCAGTATTTT.